The 29 T cell receptor beta chains given below trace back to one sample, sequenced in a study of T cell responses to AZD1222 COVID-19 vaccine. TCRdb's table, derived via immunoSEQ multiplex PCR, lists solely in-frame clones and lacks some. The sample lists 130,000 to 150,000 clones, approximately 90% occurring once. The input for sequencing was peripheral blood, taken on day 0 of AZD1222 vaccination. These receptors all stem from an adult in good health.

This clone was recorded once. The rearrangement uses TRBV5-1 and TRBJ1-4, with 9 bases that match TRBD1. CDR3 length equals 14 residues. Germline trimming cut 2 bases from V and 5 bases from J; bases unmatched to any gene: 1. Germline values: CDR1 SGHRS, CDR2 YFSETQ. CDR3 sequence: CASSLQGANEKLFF. For the CDR3, the DNA is TGCGCCAGCAGCTTACAGGGGGCGAATGAAAAACTGTTTTTT.

This clone was found a few times. V gene TRBV5-4 combines with J gene TRBJ1-2, with D possibly being TRBD1 (6 bases). Germline CDR1 SGHNT, CDR2 YYREEE (reference sequence). With 5 bases removed from V and 4 bases from J, the gap between germline ends came to 15 bases. This CDR3 contains 14 residues. CDR3 DNA sequence: TGTGCCAGCAGACAAACAGGGAGCCCCTATGGCTACACCTTC. Amino acid sequence: CASRQTGSPYGYTF.

The DNA of the CDR3 is TGTGCCAGCAGTGTCGACAGATCTGCGGGCAATGAGCAGTTCTTC. Translated, it gives CASSVDRSAGNEQFF. The chain employs TRBV2 and TRBJ2-1; D might be TRBD1 or TRBD2, each matching 5 bases. The CDR3 runs 15 residues. Germline-derived CDR1 and CDR2 are SNHLY and FYNNEI. The V and J ends lost 4 bases and 6 bases respectively, with 16 bases between them.

This sequence joins TRBV15 and TRBJ1-5; D is unclear. The germline gives CDR1 LNHNV, CDR2 YYDKDF (reference sequence). Trimming shortened V by 1 base and J by 1 base, and 8 bases separated the two germline ends. This CDR3 is 15 amino acids long. In DNA form, the CDR3 reads TGTGCCACCAGCAGAGGGGGTACAAGCAATCAGCCCCAGCATTTT. Translation gives CATSRGGTSNQPQHF. Drawing the rest from reference TRBV15 and TRBJ1-5, the complete variable domain is DAMVIQNPRYQVTQFGKPVTLSCSQTLNHNVMYWYQQKSSQAPKLLFHYYDKDFNNEADTPDNFQSRRPNTSFCFLDIRSPGLGDTAMYLCATSRGGTSNQPQHFGDGTRLSIL.

This clone was detected only once. The chain links TRBV6-5 to TRBJ2-7; 10 bases match TRBD2. Trimming removed 0 bases from V and 2 bases from J; junction bases left unmatched: 4. The length of the CDR3 is 16 residues. Germline CDR1 is MNHEY and CDR2 is SVGAGI. CDR3 in amino acids: CASSYSLAGVTYEQYF. The CDR3 nucleotides are TGTGCCAGCAGTTACTCCCTAGCGGGAGTTACCTACGAGCAGTACTTC.

This clone has a handful of counts. This sequence joins TRBV5-1 and TRBJ1-1; D ambiguous. V lost 7 bases and J lost 0, with 10 bases in between. The germline V gene encodes CDR1 SGHRS and CDR2 YFSETQ. The CDR3 totals 13 residues. CDR3 nucleotide sequence: TGCGCCAGCTTCTCCCCTATGAACACTGAAGCTTTCTTT. Its protein is CASFSPMNTEAFF.

Only one count was recorded for this clone. An end of the junction differs from the germline gene, which may be a read error. The chain employs TRBV19 and TRBJ2-1; 11 positions agree with TRBD2. This CDR3 has 16 amino acids. Germline assignment: CDR1 LNHDA and CDR2 SQIVND (reference sequence). CDR3 coding DNA: TGTGCCAGTAGTATAGCCGGGACTAGCGGCGGTATAGGAGAAATCTTC. Translated: CASSIAGTSGGIGEIF.

The count of this clone is one. The J gene is TRBJ1-1, the V gene TRBV28; 7 nucleotides match TRBD1. J lost 1 base, V lost 2 bases, and 4 bases had no gene match. The CDR3 spans 15 residues. Looked up from germline, CDR1 is MDHEN and CDR2 is SYDVKM. CDR3 in amino acids: CASSLRDRPNTEAFF. The CDR3 DNA sequence: TGTGCCAGCAGTTTACGGGACAGACCGAACACTGAAGCTTTCTTT. Complete variable domain (other parts from reference TRBV28 and TRBJ1-1): DVKVTQSSRYLVKRTGEKVFLECVQDMDHENMFWYRQDPGLGLRLIYFSYDVKMKEKGDIPEGYSVSREKKERFSLILESASTNQTSMYLCASSLRDRPNTEAFFGQGTRLTVV.

This chain uses TRBV19 with TRBJ2-7; weak D call: TRBD2 (6 bases). The V end lost 5 bases, the J end lost 4 bases, and 15 bases lay between the germline ends. CDR1 and CDR2 from the germline V gene are LNHDA and SQIVND (reference sequence). The CDR3 has 14 amino acids. The CDR3 nucleotides are TGTGCCAGTAGTGATCGGCAGGGAGGTTACGAGCAGTACTTC. Translating it yields CASSDRQGGYEQYF. Full variable domain (missing parts from reference TRBV19 and TRBJ2-7): DGGITQSPKYLFRKEGQNVTLSCEQNLNHDAMYWYRQDPGQGLRLIYYSQIVNDFQKGDIAEGYSVSREKKESFPLTVTSAQKNPTAFYLCASSDRQGGYEQYFGPGTRLTVT.

The J gene is TRBJ1-5, the V gene TRBV2; D unresolved. The germline V and J ends were trimmed by 6 bases and 9 bases, with 9 bases remaining between them. The germline gives CDR1 SNHLY, CDR2 FYNNEI. The CDR3 sequence is 11 residues long. Here the CDR3 reads CASRAMWPQHF. Written as DNA, the CDR3 is TGTGCCAGCAGAGCTATGTGGCCCCAGCATTTT.

The chain carries TRBV27 and TRBJ1-1; the D gene is possibly TRBD1 (6 bases). The CDR3 length is 14 residues. Between the trimmed V and J ends, which lost 5 bases and 4 bases, there was a span of 14 bases. Per the germline V gene, CDR1 is MNHEY and CDR2 is SMNVEV (reference sequence). CDR3 protein: CASSGPGEGTEAFF. CDR3 DNA sequence: TGTGCCAGCAGTGGCCCAGGGGAGGGCACTGAAGCTTTCTTT.

The chain carries TRBV4-3 and TRBJ1-1; D remains unclear. Per germline, CDR1 LGHNA and CDR2 YSLEER. Trimming removed 0 bases from V and 8 bases from J, with 13 bases in between. The CDR3 consists of 14 residues. The CDR3: CASSQEELRPEAFF. Here the CDR3 DNA reads TGCGCCAGCAGCCAAGAAGAACTGAGGCCCGAAGCTTTCTTT.

In nucleotides, the CDR3 is TGTGCCACCGGGAAGCCTAACACCGGGGAGCTGTTTTTT. Protein: CATGKPNTGELFF. This chain connects TRBV24-1 to TRBJ2-2; D remains ambiguous. Germline loops: CDR1 KGHDR, CDR2 SFDVKD. The length of the CDR3 is 13 residues. V was shortened by 9 bases and J by 2 bases, with 9 bases between the two germline ends.

This sequence joins TRBV18 and TRBJ2-1; 8 nucleotides agree with TRBD1. Losses at the gene ends were 0 bases for V and 6 bases for J; bases not matched to a gene: 4. The CDR3 consists of 15 residues. CDR1 is KGHSH, CDR2 LQKENI, per germline. The CDR3 region is CASSPPTGVINEQFF. In DNA, the CDR3 is TGTGCCAGCTCACCACCGACAGGGGTCATCAATGAGCAGTTCTTC.

The J gene is TRBJ1-1, the V gene TRBV19; D is uncertain. The CDR3 is 13 amino acids. The germline V gene encodes CDR1 LNHDA and CDR2 SQIVND (reference sequence). The V end was cut by 2 bases, the J end by 3 bases, with 7 bases between. CDR3 loop: CASSIFGYTEAFF. The CDR3 DNA follows: TGTGCCAGTAGTATATTTGGGTACACTGAAGCTTTCTTT.

The V gene is TRBV6-5, the J gene TRBJ2-7; perhaps TRBD1 as D (6 bases). CDR3 length equals 14 residues. Germline-derived CDR1 and CDR2 are MNHEY and SVGAGI. V was pared by 6 bases and J by 4 bases, with 16 bases between. The CDR3 protein is CASSPQGFFYEQYF. CDR3 DNA: TGTGCCAGCAGCCCACAGGGCTTCTTTTACGAGCAGTACTTC.

V and J are TRBV7-8 and TRBJ2-5, with a tentative D call TRBD1 (6 bases). This CDR3 is 16 amino acids long. V lost 0 bases to trimming and J lost 0 bases, with 11 bases between them. The V gene's germline CDR1 is SGHVS and CDR2 FQNEAQ. CDR3 residues: CASSLAGHKYQETQYF. CDR3 in DNA: TGTGCCAGCAGCTTAGCGGGACACAAGTACCAAGAGACCCAGTACTTC.

The chain joins TRBV7-2 to TRBJ1-1, with unresolved D. CDR1 is SGHTA and CDR2 is FQGNSA in the germline V gene. Trimming took off 0 bases at V and 5 bases at J, with 13 bases between the two ends. This CDR3 is built from 15 residues. CDR3 amino acids: CASSLAPGARTEAFF. CDR3 nucleotides: TGTGCCAGCAGCTTAGCGCCGGGTGCGAGAACTGAAGCTTTCTTT.

The chain is built from TRBV18 and TRBJ2-3, with D possibly being TRBD1 or TRBD2 (5 bases each). The CDR3 sequence is 16 residues long. With 3 bases removed from V and 1 base from J, the gap between germline ends came to 14 bases. Germline V gives CDR1 KGHSH, CDR2 LQKENI. This CDR3 is CASSPTRGSRTDTQYF. CDR3 DNA sequence: TGTGCCAGCTCACCCACTAGGGGTTCCCGCACAGATACGCAGTATTTT.

A single count supports this clone. The chain employs TRBV5-6 and TRBJ2-3; D is undetermined. The CDR3 is made up of 11 amino acids. Per the germline V gene, CDR1 is SGHDT and CDR2 is YYEEEE. The V gene lost 5 bases and the J gene lost 4 bases, with 5 bases spanning the gap. CDR3 sequence (DNA): TGTGCCAGCAGAATCCCAGATACGCAGTATTTT. Translated, it gives CASRIPDTQYF.

The chain has TRBV5-4 and TRBJ1-6, with D hard to call. CDR1 is SGHNT, CDR2 YYREEE, per germline (reference sequence). Deletions cut 0 bases from V and 6 bases from J, with 7 bases between. The length of the CDR3 is 14 residues. CDR3 sequence: CASSLGPTNSPLHF. The CDR3 DNA reads TGTGCCAGCAGCTTGGGGCCCACTAATTCACCCCTCCACTTT.

This sequence joins TRBV7-9 and TRBJ2-1; TRBD2 might be the D (5 bases). The CDR3 consists of 13 residues. Germline V gene sequence: CDR1 SEHNR, CDR2 FQNEAQ (reference sequence). Trimming stripped 6 bases from V and 6 bases from J, with 12 bases between. The CDR3 region is CASRPSGFNEQFF. The CDR3 DNA reads TGTGCCAGCAGACCCTCGGGGTTCAATGAGCAGTTCTTC.

In this sample, this clone turned up once. The chain joins TRBV20-1 to TRBJ2-5; no firm D call. Germline V gene data show CDR1 as DFQATT and CDR2 as SNEGSKA (reference sequence). With 3 bases removed from V and 4 bases from J, the gap between germline ends came to 6 bases. This CDR3 comprises 11 residues. CDR3 residues: CSASVRETQYF. The CDR3 nucleotides are TGCAGTGCTAGTGTAAGAGAGACCCAGTACTTC.

The chain uses TRBV27 and TRBJ2-5, with 7 bases lining up with TRBD1. The V gene end was trimmed by 4 bases and the J gene end by 7 bases; junction bases not matched to a gene: 12. Germline CDR1 reads MNHEY; CDR2 reads SMNVEV (reference sequence). This CDR3 comprises 15 residues. The CDR3 sequence is CASSSLGTAERTQYF. CDR3 DNA sequence: TGTGCCAGCAGTTCCTTGGGGACAGCCGAGCGGACCCAGTACTTC.

The CDR3 sequence: CSVRDSLLYGYTF. CDR3 coding DNA: TGCAGCGTTCGGGACAGCCTTCTCTATGGCTACACCTTC. The chain joins TRBV29-1 to TRBJ1-2; 7 bases align to TRBD1. V lost 5 bases and J lost 4; bases outside the gene matches: 7. The CDR3 covers 13 residues. Germline CDR1 and CDR2: SQVTM and ANQGSEA.

The chain recombines TRBV9 with TRBJ2-1; maybe TRBD1 (6 bases). The CDR3 consists of 16 residues. Germline V gives CDR1 SGDLS, CDR2 YYNGEE. V was shortened by 4 bases and J by 5 bases, with 19 bases between the two germline ends. As DNA, the CDR3 is TGTGCCAGCAGCCCTACAGGGAAACTCGGGAACAATGAGCAGTTCTTC. Protein product: CASSPTGKLGNNEQFF.

The V call is TRBV6-1, the J call TRBJ1-1; D is possibly TRBD1 (6 bases). This CDR3 comprises 18 residues. CDR1 MNHNS and CDR2 SASEGT come from the germline V gene. V lost 3 bases to trimming and J lost 1 base, with 21 bases between them. The CDR3 sequence: CASSEFLGRKGGNTEAFF. The CDR3 nucleotides are TGTGCCAGCAGTGAGTTTTTAGGGCGGAAAGGGGGGAACACTGAAGCTTTCTTT.

As concerns this clone: Other DNA sequences from this sample encode an identical CDR3 as well. This chain connects TRBV7-3 to TRBJ2-3; no clear D. This CDR3 region has 16 residues. The ends were cut back, 1 base at V and 0 bases at J, with 11 bases in the middle. Germline-derived CDR1 and CDR2 are SGHTA and FQGTGA. CDR3 DNA sequence: TGTGCCAGCAGCTTAAGACGGGCTGCTAGCACAGATACGCAGTATTTT. Protein product: CASSLRRAASTDTQYF.

This clone was detected only once. The chain joins TRBV6-2 or TRBV6-3 to TRBJ2-7; D is perhaps TRBD2 (5 bases). The V gene's germline CDR1 is MNHEY and CDR2 SVGEGT. Trimming removed 0 bases at V and 3 bases at J, with 18 bases between. This CDR3 spans 17 amino acids. Here the CDR3 DNA reads TGTGCCAGCAGTTACTCCCGGACTGAGGTTGGGTTCTACGAGCAGTACTTC. Its translation is CASSYSRTEVGFYEQYF.